This T cell receptor (beta chain) was identified in a study of T cells in Graves' hyperthyroidism and ophthalmopathy. The CDR3 covers 14 residues. Germline V gene lookup returns CDR1 SQVTM and CDR2 ANQGSEA. V trimming: 6 bases; J trimming: 3 bases; junction bases outside the gene matches: 9. This clonotype has ten or more counts. The antigen remains undetermined. Amplification of TCR beta CDR3 regions was performed using RNA transcripts as template. First-round RT-PCR targeting the TCR CDR3 was performed with the HTBI primer set. Via MiXCR, TCRdb re-called the multiplex PCR reads, giving one row per CDR3 protein. The sample contains roughly 500,000 distinct CDR3 sequences, around 14% of which appear only once. Study-wide results and caveats: It was a median 6.5 months before onset that the model predicted ophthalmopathy. Within blood appeared most thyroid clonotypes that had expanded above 0.001. A 13 V-J model separated ophthalmopathy from stable hyperthyroidism.

Clinical symptoms, serum thyroxine and TRAb, thyroid ultrasound and orbital computed tomography were used for the diagnoses. This chain uses TRBV29-1 with TRBJ2-5; 8 bases align to TRBD1. The sample taken for sequencing was blood. The sequence was collected from a woman in her thirties with Graves' hyperthyroidism that later progressed to Graves' ophthalmopathy. This CDR3 is CSVVRPTGEETQYF. The CDR3 DNA sequence: TGCAGCGTGGTACGTCCGACAGGGGAAGAGACCCAGTACTTC.